Each of the 27 T cell receptor beta chains below was sequenced from the same sample in a study of glioma-infiltrating T cells. Using RNA template, CDR3s of TCR alpha and beta were amplified with iRepertoire arm-PCR. TCRdb re-called the multiplex PCR reads through MiXCR, storing one row per CDR3 protein. The repertoire includes under 200,000 distinct CDR3 sequences, roughly two fifths of them detected once, and under 6.5% sits in the top ten. The sample consisted of glioma tissue, nonneoplastic brain tissue, or PBMCs (not recorded which). Receptor source: a human donor with low-grade glioma or glioblastoma, undergoing nonglioma brain surgery, or in good health (not recorded which).

In its sample, this clonotype was seen many times. The gene calls are TRBV6-1 and TRBJ2-2; possible D gene TRBD1, 6 bases. Deletions cut 4 bases from V and 2 bases from J, with 17 bases between. This CDR3 has 17 residues. Germline CDR1 and CDR2: MNHNS and SASEGT. The CDR3 nucleotides read TGTGCCAGCAGTGCCCAATCACCGGGACAAAACACCGGGGAGCTGTTTTTT. Protein sequence: CASSAQSPGQNTGELFF.

This clonotype was recorded once. A much larger clone lies one base from this, so it may be a read error. Because it lacks the conserved phenylalanine or tryptophan at the end, this CDR3 is likely a read error. The CDR3 DNA sequence: TGTGCCAGCAGTGCCCCGGGGGATACGCAGTATCTT. This encodes CASSAPGDTQYL. The chain uses TRBV2 and TRBJ2-3; maybe TRBD2 (5 bases). Germline lookup yields CDR1 SNHLY and CDR2 FYNNEI. The length of the CDR3 is 12 residues. Trimming cost V 4 bases and J 6 bases, with 8 bases left between them.

In regard to this clonotype: At one boundary the junction diverges from the germline segment, which might be a read error. The V and J genes are TRBV4-1 and TRBJ2-3, with TRBD2 matching over 10 bases. This CDR3 has 18 amino acids. The germline V gene has CDR1 MGHRA and CDR2 YSYEKL. Here the CDR3 reads CASSQGYPASGRSDTKYF. DNA of the CDR3: TGCGCCAGCAGCCAAGGATACCCGGCTAGCGGGAGATCGGATACGAAGTATTTT.

At least ten counts were recorded for this clonotype. This chain uses TRBV29-1 with TRBJ2-3; no definite D call. This CDR3 comprises 11 residues. The germline V gene has CDR1 SQVTM and CDR2 ANQGSEA. Trimming removed 3 bases at V and 6 bases at J, with 7 bases between. DNA for the CDR3: TGCAGCGTTGAGTTTCGGGATACGCAGTATTTT. This codes for CSVEFRDTQYF.

Worth noting for this clonotype: One end of the junction is discordant with germline, which a read error may explain. The V and J genes are TRBV18 and TRBJ1-5, with no clear D. The germline V gene has CDR1 KGHSH and CDR2 LQKENI. The CDR3 runs 14 residues. CDR3 sequence reads: CASSPRSANQPKHF. In DNA, the CDR3 is TGTGCCAGCTCACCGCGCAGTGCCAATCAGCCCAAGCATTTT. Drawing the rest from reference TRBV18 and TRBJ1-5, the complete variable domain is NAGVMQNPRHLVRRRGQEARLRCSPMKGHSHVYWYRQLPEEGLKFMVYLQKENIIDESGMPKERFSAEFPKEGPSILRIQQVVRGDSAAYFCASSPRSANQPKHFGDGTRLSIL.

About this clonotype: A read error may explain this, as a much larger clone is one base away. The gene calls are TRBV20-1 and TRBJ2-7, with D possibly being TRBD2 (5 bases). CDR3 length: 12 residues. V shed 8 bases and J shed 7 bases, with 18 bases lying between them. Germline loops: CDR1 DFQATT, CDR2 SNEGSKA (reference sequence). The CDR3 sequence is CSSITQPGEQYF. The CDR3 nucleotides read TGCAGTTCTATTACACAACCGGGGGAGCAGTACTTC.

As for this clonotype: The missing conserved phenylalanine or tryptophan at the end of this CDR3 makes a read error likely. The rearrangement links TRBV6-4 to TRBJ2-3, with D tentatively TRBD1 or TRBD2 (5 bases each). Between the trimmed V and J ends, which lost 0 bases and 0 bases, there was a span of 7 bases. CDR1 is MRHNA, CDR2 SNTAGT, per germline. The CDR3 extends over 15 amino acids. CDR3 residues: CASSDSGVSTDTQYY. The CDR3 coding sequence is TGTGCCAGCAGTGACTCGGGGGTCAGCACAGATACGCAGTATTAT.

This clonotype was seen more than once but under ten times. The V gene is TRBV29-1, the J gene TRBJ1-2; D gene unclear. Trimming pared 6 bases from V and 6 bases from J, leaving 17 bases between. The CDR3 contains 13 residues. Per germline, CDR1 SQVTM and CDR2 ANQGSEA. The CDR3: CSVNVAGLDGYTF. The CDR3 region has the DNA TGCAGCGTGAACGTAGCTGGTTTGGATGGCTACACCTTC.

With respect to this clonotype: A much larger clone sits a single nucleotide away, making a read error possible. The CDR3 carries no conserved terminal phenylalanine or tryptophan, so it likely arises from a read error. The V and J genes are TRBV2 and TRBJ1-5; unclear D gene. Germline V gives CDR1 SNHLY, CDR2 FYNNEI. The CDR3 runs 13 residues. Trimming shortened V by 6 bases and J by 6 bases, and 12 bases separated the two germline ends. CDR3 in DNA: TGTGCCAGCAGCCCAACGGATGGTCAGCCCCAGCATGTT. Translation gives CASSPTDGQPQHV.

This clonotype was detected a few times. The chain carries TRBV2 and TRBJ2-2; unclear D gene. The ends were cut back, 2 bases at V and 5 bases at J, with 6 bases in the middle. Germline V gene sequence: CDR1 SNHLY, CDR2 FYNNEI. This CDR3 spans 13 amino acids. The chain's CDR3 is CASSETRTGELFF. CDR3 DNA sequence: TGTGCCAGCAGTGAAACACGTACCGGGGAGCTGTTTTTT.

This clonotype was detected many times. The chain combines TRBV6-1 with TRBJ1-4, with D hard to call. Germline CDR1 and CDR2: MNHNS and SASEGT. V was pared by 5 bases and J by 7 bases, with 8 bases between. The CDR3 is 12 amino acids. DNA for the CDR3: TGTGCCAGCAGTCTAAAACGTGAAAAACTGTTTTTT. Amino acids: CASSLKREKLFF.

A note on this clonotype: One base away lies a much larger clone, so this may be a sequencing read error. The rearrangement joins TRBV20-1 to TRBJ2-1; 13 nucleotides agree with TRBD2. CDR1 is DFQATT, CDR2 SNEGSKA, per germline (reference sequence). The CDR3 has 17 amino acids. CDR3 nucleotide sequence: TGCACTGCTAACCCAAGGACTAGCGGGAGTTACCATGATGAGCAGTTCTTC. Its protein product is CTANPRTSGSYHDEQFF.

With regard to this clonotype: At one end, the junction sequence differs from germline, possibly due to a read error. The chain employs TRBV18 and TRBJ1-5, with 10 bases fitting TRBD1. The CDR3 is 16 amino acids. The germline CDR1 and CDR2 sequences are KGHSH and LQKENI. The chain's CDR3 is CASSPSRQGADQLQHF. CDR3 sequence (DNA): TGTGCCAGCTCACCATCCAGACAGGGGGCTGATCAGCTCCAGCATTTT.

In the case of this clonotype: The junction departs from the called germline gene at one end, perhaps through a read error. The chain joins TRBV7-9 to TRBJ2-7, with TRBD2 matching over 13 bases. Germline V gives CDR1 SEHNR, CDR2 FQNEAQ (reference sequence). The CDR3 is 16 residues long. DNA for the CDR3: TGTGCCAACAGCTCCCCAACTAGCGGGAGGGCCAACGAGCAGTACTTC. Translation gives CANSSPTSGRANEQYF.

This clonotype was observed a few times. A much larger clone sits a single nucleotide away, making a read error possible. The V call is TRBV28, the J call TRBJ1-1; 8 bases are shared with TRBD1. The length of the CDR3 is 13 residues. V shed 6 bases and J 10 bases; nucleotides not matched to a gene: 10. Germline CDR1 MDHEN, CDR2 SYDVKM. The CDR3 nucleotides are TGTGCCAGCAGATACACAGGGGGAGGATCAGCTTTCTTT. Translation gives CASRYTGGGSAFF.

The V call is TRBV10-3, the J call TRBJ1-1; D not certain. The germline V gene has CDR1 ENHRY and CDR2 SYGVKD. V gave up 4 bases and J gave up 2 bases, with 11 bases separating them. There are 14 residues in the CDR3. The chain's CDR3 is CAISADTDNTEAFF. For the CDR3, the DNA is TGTGCCATCAGTGCAGACACAGACAACACTGAAGCTTTCTTT.

This chain uses TRBV6-1 with TRBJ2-3, with D unclear. V dropped 2 bases and J dropped 2 bases, with 5 bases sitting between them. The CDR3 contains 13 residues. Germline loops: CDR1 MNHNS, CDR2 SASEGT. The CDR3 DNA sequence: TGTGCCAGCAGTGAAACCTTCACAGATACGCAGTATTTT. Translated: CASSETFTDTQYF.

This clonotype was seen many times. The rearrangement uses TRBV28 and TRBJ2-6; no clear D gene. Trimming took off 2 bases at V and 0 bases at J, with 2 bases between the two ends. The CDR3 has 14 residues. CDR1 MDHEN and CDR2 SYDVKM come from the germline V gene. The CDR3 region has the DNA TGTGCCAGCAGTTTAAGCTCTGGGGCCAACGTCCTGACTTTC. Translated, it gives CASSLSSGANVLTF.

This clonotype was picked up one time. One base away lies a much larger clone, so this may be a sequencing read error. The chain combines TRBV7-9 with TRBJ2-7; D might be TRBD1 or TRBD2, each matching 5 bases. From germline, CDR1 is SEHNR and CDR2 FQNEAQ (reference sequence). Trimming took off 3 bases at V and 7 bases at J, with 16 bases between the two ends. The CDR3 extends over 14 amino acids. This CDR3 reads CASSLGTQLDEQYF. The CDR3 nucleotides are TGTGCCAGCAGCTTGGGGACCCAGCTCGATGAGCAGTACTTC.

This clonotype showed up many times. This chain connects TRBV10-3 to TRBJ1-1; no definite D call. CDR3 length equals 14 residues. The V and J ends lost 4 bases and 0 bases respectively, with 9 bases between them. Germline V CDR1 and CDR2: ENHRY, SYGVKD. CDR3 DNA: TGTGCCATCAGTGGGACCGACCTGAACACTGAAGCTTTCTTT. The encoded protein is CAISGTDLNTEAFF.

In this sample, this clonotype turned up many times. This chain joins TRBV6-1 and TRBJ1-1, with a weak D call TRBD1 (5 bases). The CDR3 sequence is 13 residues long. The germline V and J ends were trimmed by 4 bases and 5 bases, with 11 bases remaining between them. CDR1 MNHNS and CDR2 SASEGT come from the germline V gene. The CDR3 loop reads CASSVGVRTEAFF. The DNA for the CDR3 is TGTGCCAGCAGTGTAGGGGTAAGAACTGAAGCTTTCTTT.

The chain employs TRBV29-1 and TRBJ1-1; 10 positions agree with TRBD1. Unmatched junction bases numbered 4, after V lost 6 bases and J lost 3 bases. Germline CDR1 is SQVTM and CDR2 is ANQGSEA. There are 13 residues in the CDR3. CDR3 in amino acids: CSVDGTGDTEAFF. The CDR3 bases are TGCAGCGTGGACGGGACAGGGGACACTGAAGCTTTCTTT.

The J gene is TRBJ1-1, the V gene TRBV6-1, with a weak D call TRBD1 (5 bases). Trimming removed 6 bases at V and 9 bases at J, with 11 bases between. The CDR3 length is 11 residues. CDR1 and CDR2 (germline): MNHNS, SASEGT. CDR3 amino acids: CASRPTEKAFF. CDR3 coding DNA: TGTGCCAGCAGGCCGACAGAGAAAGCTTTCTTT.

The table lists this clonotype with many counts. This chain links TRBV10-3 with TRBJ2-3; D ambiguous. Between the trimmed V and J ends, which lost 2 bases and 2 bases, there was a span of 5 bases. Per the germline V gene, CDR1 is ENHRY and CDR2 is SYGVKD. The CDR3 contains 13 residues. CDR3 residues: CAISESHTDTQYF. CDR3 nucleotides: TGTGCCATCAGTGAGAGCCACACAGATACGCAGTATTTT.

Many counts were recorded for this clonotype. The CDR3 loop reads CASSDERLADWTDTQYF. The CDR3 DNA is TGTGCCAGCAGTGATGAGAGACTAGCGGATTGGACAGATACGCAGTATTTT. The chain combines TRBV25-1 with TRBJ2-3, with 9 nucleotides matching TRBD2. Trimming removed 3 bases from V and 3 bases from J; junction bases left unmatched: 10. Germline V gene sequence: CDR1 MGHDK, CDR2 SYGVNS. This CDR3 has 17 residues.

In the case of this clonotype: A much bigger clone sits one base away, suggesting this may be a read error. V gene TRBV5-1 combines with J gene TRBJ1-6; D unresolved. V was clipped by 4 bases and J by 8 bases, with 13 bases between them. The germline V gene encodes CDR1 SGHRS and CDR2 YFSETQ. There are 14 residues in the CDR3. As DNA, the CDR3 is TGCGCCAGCAGCGGCGGACGGGATTATTCACCCCTCCACTTT. Translating it yields CASSGGRDYSPLHF. Combining the CDR3 with reference TRBV5-1 and TRBJ1-6 gives the whole variable domain KAGVTQTPRYLIKTRGQQVTLSCSPISGHRSVSWYQQTPGQGLQFLFEYFSETQRNKGNFPGRFSGRQFSNSRSEMNVSTLELGDSALYLCASSGGRDYSPLHFGNGTRLTVT.

This clonotype was seen at least ten times. The chain has TRBV28 and TRBJ2-5; possibly TRBD1 for D (6 bases). V was clipped by 5 bases and J by 2 bases, with 12 bases between them. The CDR3 covers 14 residues. Germline V CDR1 and CDR2: MDHEN, SYDVKM. The CDR3 region is CASSKLQGQETQYF. The DNA for the CDR3 is TGTGCCAGCAGTAAACTACAGGGACAAGAGACCCAGTACTTC.